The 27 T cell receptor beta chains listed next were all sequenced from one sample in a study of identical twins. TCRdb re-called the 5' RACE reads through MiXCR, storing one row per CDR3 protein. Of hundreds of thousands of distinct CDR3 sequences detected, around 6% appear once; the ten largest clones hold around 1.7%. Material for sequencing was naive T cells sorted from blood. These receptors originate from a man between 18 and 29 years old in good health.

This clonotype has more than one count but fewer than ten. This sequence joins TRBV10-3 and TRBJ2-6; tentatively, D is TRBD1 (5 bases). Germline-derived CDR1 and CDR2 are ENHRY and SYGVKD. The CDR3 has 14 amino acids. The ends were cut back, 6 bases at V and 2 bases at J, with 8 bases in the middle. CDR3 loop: CAISAGTGANVLTF. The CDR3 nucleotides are TGTGCCATCAGCGCAGGGACTGGGGCCAACGTCCTGACTTTC.

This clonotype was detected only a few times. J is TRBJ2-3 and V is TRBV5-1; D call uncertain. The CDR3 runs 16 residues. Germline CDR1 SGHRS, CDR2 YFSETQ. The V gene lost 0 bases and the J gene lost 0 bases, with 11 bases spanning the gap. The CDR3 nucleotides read TGCGCCAGCAGCTTGGGGTCGAGCTGGAGCACAGATACGCAGTATTTT. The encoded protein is CASSLGSSWSTDTQYF.

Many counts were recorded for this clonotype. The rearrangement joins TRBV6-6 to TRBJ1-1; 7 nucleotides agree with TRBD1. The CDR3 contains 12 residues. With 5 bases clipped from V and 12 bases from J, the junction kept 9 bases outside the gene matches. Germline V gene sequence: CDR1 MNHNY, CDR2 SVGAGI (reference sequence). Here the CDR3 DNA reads TGTGCCAGCAGTACCTTAGGGGGCCCAACTTTCTTT. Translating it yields CASSTLGGPTFF.

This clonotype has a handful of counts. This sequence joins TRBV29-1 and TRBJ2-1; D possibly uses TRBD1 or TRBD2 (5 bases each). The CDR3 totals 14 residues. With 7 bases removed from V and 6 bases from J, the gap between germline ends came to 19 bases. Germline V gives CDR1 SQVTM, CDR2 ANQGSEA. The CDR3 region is CSGKKPEGTNEQFF. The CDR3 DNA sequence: TGCAGCGGGAAGAAACCCGAGGGGACCAATGAGCAGTTCTTC.

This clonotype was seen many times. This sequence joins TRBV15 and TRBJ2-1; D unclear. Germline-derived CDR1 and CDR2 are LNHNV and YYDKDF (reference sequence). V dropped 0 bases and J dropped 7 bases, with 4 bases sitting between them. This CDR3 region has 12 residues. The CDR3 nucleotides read TGTGCCACCAGCAGAGACAAGAATGAGCAGTTCTTC. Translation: CATSRDKNEQFF.

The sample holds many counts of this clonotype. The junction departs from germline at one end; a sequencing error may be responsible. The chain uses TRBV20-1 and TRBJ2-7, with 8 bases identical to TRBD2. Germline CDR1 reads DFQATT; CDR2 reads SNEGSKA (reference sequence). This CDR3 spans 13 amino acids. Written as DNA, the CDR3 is TGCAGTGCTAGAGGGACCGAGACTAGCGTTTGGGGCTTC. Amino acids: CSARGTETSVWGF.

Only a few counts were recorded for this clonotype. The CDR3 is CASSDGGDRYNEQFF. The CDR3 coding sequence is TGTGCCAGCAGTGACGGGGGAGACCGCTACAATGAGCAGTTCTTC. V gene TRBV25-1 combines with J gene TRBJ2-1; possible D gene TRBD2, 6 bases. The germline gives CDR1 MGHDK, CDR2 SYGVNS. Between the trimmed V and J ends, which lost 3 bases and 3 bases, there was a span of 12 bases. The CDR3 covers 15 residues. Full variable domain (missing parts from reference TRBV25-1 and TRBJ2-1): EADIYQTPRYLVIGTGKKITLECSQTMGHDKMYWYQQDPGMELHLIHYSYGVNSTEKGDLSSESTVSRIRTEHFPLTLESARPSHTSQYLCASSDGGDRYNEQFFGPGTRLTVL.

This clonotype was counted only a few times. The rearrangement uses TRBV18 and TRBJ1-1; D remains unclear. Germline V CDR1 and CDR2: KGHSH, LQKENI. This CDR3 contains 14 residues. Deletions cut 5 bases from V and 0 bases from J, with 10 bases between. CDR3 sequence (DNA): TGTGCCAGCTCAACCGGGCCGTTGAACACTGAAGCTTTCTTT. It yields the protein CASSTGPLNTEAFF.

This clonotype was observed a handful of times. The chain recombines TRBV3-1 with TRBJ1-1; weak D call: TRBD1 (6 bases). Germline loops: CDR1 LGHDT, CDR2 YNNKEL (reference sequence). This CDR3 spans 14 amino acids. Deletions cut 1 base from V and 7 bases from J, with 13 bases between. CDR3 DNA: TGTGCCAGCAGCCAAGGTGGGGGGGCCGGTGAAGCTTTCTTT. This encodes CASSQGGGAGEAFF. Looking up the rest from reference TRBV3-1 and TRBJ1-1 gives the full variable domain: DTAVSQTPKYLVTQMGNDKSIKCEQNLGHDTMYWYKQDSKKFLKIMFSYNNKELIINETVPNRFSPKSPDKAHLNLHINSLELGDSAVYFCASSQGGGAGEAFFGQGTRLTVV.

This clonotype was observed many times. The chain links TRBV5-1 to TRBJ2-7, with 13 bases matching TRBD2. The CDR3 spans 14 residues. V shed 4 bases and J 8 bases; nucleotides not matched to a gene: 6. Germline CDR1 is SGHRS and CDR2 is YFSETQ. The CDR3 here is CASSEGLAGEKQYF. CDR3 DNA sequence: TGCGCCAGCAGCGAAGGACTAGCGGGAGAAAAGCAGTACTTC.

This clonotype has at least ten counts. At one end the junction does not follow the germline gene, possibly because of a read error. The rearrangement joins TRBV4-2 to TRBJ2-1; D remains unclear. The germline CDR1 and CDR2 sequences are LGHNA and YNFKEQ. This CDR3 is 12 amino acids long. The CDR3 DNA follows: TGTGCCAGCAGACAAGGGCACAATGAGCAGTTCTTC. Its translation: CASRQGHNEQFF.

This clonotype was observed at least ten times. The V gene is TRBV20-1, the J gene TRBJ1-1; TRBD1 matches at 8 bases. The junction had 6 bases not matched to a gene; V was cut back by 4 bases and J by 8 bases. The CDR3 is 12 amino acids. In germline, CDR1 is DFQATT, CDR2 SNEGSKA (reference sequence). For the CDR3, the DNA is TGCAGTGCTACTAGGACAGGGCCCGAAGCTTTCTTT. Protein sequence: CSATRTGPEAFF.

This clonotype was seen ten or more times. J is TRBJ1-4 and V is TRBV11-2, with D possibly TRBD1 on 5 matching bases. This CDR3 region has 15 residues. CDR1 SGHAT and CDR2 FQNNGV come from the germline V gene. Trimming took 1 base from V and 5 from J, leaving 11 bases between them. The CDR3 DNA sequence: TGTGCCAGCAGCTTAGGGGGACGGACAAATGAAAAACTGTTTTTT. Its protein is CASSLGGRTNEKLFF.

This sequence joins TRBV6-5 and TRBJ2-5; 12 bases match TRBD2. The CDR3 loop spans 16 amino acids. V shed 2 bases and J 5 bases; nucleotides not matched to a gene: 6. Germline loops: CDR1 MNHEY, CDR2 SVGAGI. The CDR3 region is CASSYRLAGVGETQYF. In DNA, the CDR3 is TGTGCCAGCAGTTACAGACTAGCGGGAGTCGGTGAGACCCAGTACTTC.

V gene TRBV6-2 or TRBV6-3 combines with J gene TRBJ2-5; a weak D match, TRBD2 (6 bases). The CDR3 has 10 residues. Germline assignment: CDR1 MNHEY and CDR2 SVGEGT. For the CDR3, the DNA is TGTGCGGGAGGATGGGGGACCCAGTACTTC. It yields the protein CAGGWGTQYF.

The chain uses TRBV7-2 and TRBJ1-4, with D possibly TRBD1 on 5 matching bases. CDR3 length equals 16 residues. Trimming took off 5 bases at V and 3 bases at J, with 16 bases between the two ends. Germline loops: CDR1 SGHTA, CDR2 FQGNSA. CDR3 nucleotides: TGTGCCAGCAGCCGCGGTGGGGGGGGAGCTAATGAAAAACTGTTTTTT. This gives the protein CASSRGGGGANEKLFF.

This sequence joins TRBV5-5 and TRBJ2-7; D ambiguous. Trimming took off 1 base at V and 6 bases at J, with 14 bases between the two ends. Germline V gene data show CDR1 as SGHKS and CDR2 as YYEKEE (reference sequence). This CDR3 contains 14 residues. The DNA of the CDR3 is TGTGCCAGCAGCTTGCTATATAACGGCGGCGAGCAGTACTTC. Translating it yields CASSLLYNGGEQYF.

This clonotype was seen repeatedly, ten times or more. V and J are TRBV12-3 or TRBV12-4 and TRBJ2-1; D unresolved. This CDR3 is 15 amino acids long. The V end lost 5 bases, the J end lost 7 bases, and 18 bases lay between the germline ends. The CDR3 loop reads CASSLTGYGRNEQFF. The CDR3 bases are TGTGCCAGCAGTCTTACTGGGTACGGAAGAAATGAGCAGTTCTTC.

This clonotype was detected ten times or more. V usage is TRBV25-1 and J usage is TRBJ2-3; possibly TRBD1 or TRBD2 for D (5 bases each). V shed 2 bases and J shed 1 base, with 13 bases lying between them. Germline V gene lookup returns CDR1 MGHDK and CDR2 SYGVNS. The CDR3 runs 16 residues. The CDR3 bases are TGTGCCAGCAGTGAAGAATGGGGGAGCGGCACAGATACGCAGTATTTT. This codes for CASSEEWGSGTDTQYF.

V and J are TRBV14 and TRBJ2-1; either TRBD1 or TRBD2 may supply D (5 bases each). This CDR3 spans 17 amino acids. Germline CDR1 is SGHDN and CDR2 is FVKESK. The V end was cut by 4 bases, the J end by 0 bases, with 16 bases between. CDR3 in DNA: TGTGCCAGCAGCCCCCCAACGGGGACCTCCTCCTACAATGAGCAGTTCTTC. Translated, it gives CASSPPTGTSSYNEQFF.

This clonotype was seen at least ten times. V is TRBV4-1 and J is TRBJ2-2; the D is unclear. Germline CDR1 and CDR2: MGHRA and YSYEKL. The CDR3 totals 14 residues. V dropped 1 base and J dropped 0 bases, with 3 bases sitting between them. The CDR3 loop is CASSQVTNTGELFF. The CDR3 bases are TGCGCCAGCAGCCAAGTCACGAACACCGGGGAGCTGTTTTTT.

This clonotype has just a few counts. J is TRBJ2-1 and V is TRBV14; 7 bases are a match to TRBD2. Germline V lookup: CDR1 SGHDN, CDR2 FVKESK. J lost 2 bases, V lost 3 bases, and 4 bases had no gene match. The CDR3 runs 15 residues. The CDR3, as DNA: TGTGCCAGCAGCCAGTTAGCGGGCCCCTACAATGAGCAGTTCTTC. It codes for CASSQLAGPYNEQFF.

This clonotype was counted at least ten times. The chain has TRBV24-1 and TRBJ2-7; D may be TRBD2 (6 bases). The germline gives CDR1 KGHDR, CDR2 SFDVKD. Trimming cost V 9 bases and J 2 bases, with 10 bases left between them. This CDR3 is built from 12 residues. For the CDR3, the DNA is TGTGCCACCGGAGGGCAGACCTACGAGCAGTACGTC. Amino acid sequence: CATGGQTYEQYV.

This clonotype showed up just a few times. In DNA form, the CDR3 reads TGCGCCAGCAGCTTGGGACTGGATCACTCCAATACGCAGTATTTT. Residues: CASSLGLDHSNTQYF. V and J are TRBV5-1 and TRBJ2-3; D call uncertain. The CDR3 runs to 15 residues. Looked up from germline, CDR1 is SGHRS and CDR2 is YFSETQ. Trimming left V 0 bases short and J 7 bases short, with 15 bases between.

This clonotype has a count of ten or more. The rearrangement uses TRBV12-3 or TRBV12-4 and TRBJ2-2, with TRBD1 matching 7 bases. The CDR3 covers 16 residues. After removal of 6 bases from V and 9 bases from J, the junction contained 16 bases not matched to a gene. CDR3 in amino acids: CASSPSPDRISWELFF. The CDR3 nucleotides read TGTGCCAGCAGCCCGAGTCCGGACAGGATTTCTTGGGAGCTGTTTTTT.

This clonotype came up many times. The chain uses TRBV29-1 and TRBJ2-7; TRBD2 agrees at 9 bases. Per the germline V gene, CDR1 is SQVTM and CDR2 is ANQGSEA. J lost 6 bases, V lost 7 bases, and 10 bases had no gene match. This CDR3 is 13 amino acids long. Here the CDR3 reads CSARGLADSEQYV. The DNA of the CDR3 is TGCAGCGCCCGGGGACTAGCAGACTCCGAGCAGTACGTC.

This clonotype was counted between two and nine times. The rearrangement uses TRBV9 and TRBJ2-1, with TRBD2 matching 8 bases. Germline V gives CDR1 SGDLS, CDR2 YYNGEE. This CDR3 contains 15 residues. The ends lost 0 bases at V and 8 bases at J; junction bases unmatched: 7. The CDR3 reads CASSVGAGEGYEQFF. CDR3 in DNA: TGTGCCAGCAGCGTAGGAGCGGGAGAGGGGTATGAGCAGTTCTTC.